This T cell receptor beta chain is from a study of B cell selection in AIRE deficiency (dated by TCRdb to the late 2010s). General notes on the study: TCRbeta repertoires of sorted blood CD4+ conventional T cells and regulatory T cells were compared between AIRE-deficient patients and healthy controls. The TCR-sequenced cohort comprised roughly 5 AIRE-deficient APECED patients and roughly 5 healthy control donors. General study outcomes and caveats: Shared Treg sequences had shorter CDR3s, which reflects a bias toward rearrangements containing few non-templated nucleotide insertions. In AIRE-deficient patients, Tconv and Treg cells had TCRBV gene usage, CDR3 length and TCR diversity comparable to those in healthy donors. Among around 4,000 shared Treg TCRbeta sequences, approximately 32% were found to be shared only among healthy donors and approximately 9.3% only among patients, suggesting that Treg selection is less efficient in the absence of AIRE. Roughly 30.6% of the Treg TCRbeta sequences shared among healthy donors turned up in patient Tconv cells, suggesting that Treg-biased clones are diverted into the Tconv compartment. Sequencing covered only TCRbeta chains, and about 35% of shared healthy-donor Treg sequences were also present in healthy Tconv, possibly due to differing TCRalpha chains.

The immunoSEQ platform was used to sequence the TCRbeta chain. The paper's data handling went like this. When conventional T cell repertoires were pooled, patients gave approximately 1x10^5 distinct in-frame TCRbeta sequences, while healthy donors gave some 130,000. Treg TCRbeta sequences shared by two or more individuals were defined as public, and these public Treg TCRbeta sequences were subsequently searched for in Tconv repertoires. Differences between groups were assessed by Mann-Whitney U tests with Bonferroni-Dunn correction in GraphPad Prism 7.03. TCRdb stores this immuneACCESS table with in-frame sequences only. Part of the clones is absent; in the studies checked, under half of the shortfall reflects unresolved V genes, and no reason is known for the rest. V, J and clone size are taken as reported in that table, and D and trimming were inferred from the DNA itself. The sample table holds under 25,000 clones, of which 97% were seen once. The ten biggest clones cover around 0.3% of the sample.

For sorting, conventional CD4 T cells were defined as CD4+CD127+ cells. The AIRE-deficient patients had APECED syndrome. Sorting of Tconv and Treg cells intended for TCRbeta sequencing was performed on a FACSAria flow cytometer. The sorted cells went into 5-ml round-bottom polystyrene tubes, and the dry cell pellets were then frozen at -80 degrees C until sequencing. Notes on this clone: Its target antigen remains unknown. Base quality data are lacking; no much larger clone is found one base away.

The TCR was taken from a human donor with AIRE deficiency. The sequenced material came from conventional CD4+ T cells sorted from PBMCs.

Here is the DNA: TGTGCCAGTAGTCTTTACCAGACTAGTTCCGGGGAGCTGTTTTTT. It is translated as CASSLYQTSSGELFF. This chain is built from TRBV19 and TRBJ2-2; a weak D assignment points to TRBD2 (6 bases agree). CDR3 length: 15 amino acids, cysteine to phenylalanine. This entry keeps only the CDR3 DNA: 45 bases, framed from base 1. From the germline V gene (reference sequence), CDR1 is LNHDA and CDR2 is SQIVND. Deletion took 5 bases off V and 6 bases off J, with a span of 16 bases between the germline ends.